Below are 30 T cell receptor beta chains sequenced from a single sample in a study of blood T cell repertoires in COVID-19. Sequencing used immunoSEQ multiplex PCR; TCRdb keeps in-frame clones, though not all of them. The repertoire has fewer than 100,000 clones, around 75% of them found once; the top ten carry about 24%. Material: peripheral blood. These receptors were collected from a human donor in a cohort sampled during active COVID-19.

In this sample, this clone turned up a few times. V is TRBV3-1 (or the pseudogene TRBV3-2) and J is TRBJ2-5; D possibly corresponds to TRBD2 (7 bases). With 7 bases removed from V and 5 bases from J, the gap between germline ends came to 20 bases. The CDR3 contains 15 residues. Germline V lookup: CDR1 LGHDT, CDR2 YNNKEL (reference sequence). The CDR3 loop is CASTQNGGQRETQYF. The CDR3 nucleotides are TGTGCCAGCACCCAGAACGGGGGGCAGCGGGAGACCCAGTACTTC.

The chain links TRBV7-2 to TRBJ2-3; 8 bases line up with TRBD1. The CDR3 loop spans 13 amino acids. Unmatched junction bases numbered 3, after V lost 6 bases and J lost 4 bases. Germline V gene lookup returns CDR1 SGHTA and CDR2 FQGNSA. The CDR3 is CASRSGGADTQYF. DNA of the CDR3: TGTGCCAGCAGGTCAGGGGGCGCAGATACGCAGTATTTT. The variable domain in full, completed from reference TRBV7-2 and TRBJ2-3, reads GAGVSQSPSNKVTEKGKDVELRCDPISGHTALYWYRQSLGQGLEFLIYFQGNSAPDKSGLPSDRFSAERTGGSVSTLTIQRTQQEDSAVYLCASRSGGADTQYFGPGTRLTVL.

This chain joins TRBV3-1 (or the pseudogene TRBV3-2) and TRBJ2-7, with D possibly being TRBD1 (6 bases). This CDR3 has 13 residues. Per the germline V gene, CDR1 is LGHDT and CDR2 is YNNKEL (reference sequence). Trimming left V 5 bases short and J 4 bases short, with 12 bases between. As DNA, the CDR3 is TGTGCCAGCAGCGACGGGACAATTTACGAGCAGTACTTC. It translates to CASSDGTIYEQYF.

There are a few counts of this clone. This chain connects TRBV13 to TRBJ1-3, with D unclear. From germline, CDR1 is PRHDT and CDR2 FYEKMQ (reference sequence). V was shortened by 5 bases and J by 9 bases, with 14 bases between the two germline ends. The CDR3 extends over 13 amino acids. The CDR3 sequence: CASSLVQRGTIYF. Written as DNA, the CDR3 is TGTGCCAGCAGCCTTGTCCAACGGGGCACCATATATTTT.

The chain couples TRBV4-1 to TRBJ2-5, with D uncertain. From germline, CDR1 is MGHRA and CDR2 YSYEKL. V dropped 0 bases and J dropped 5 bases, with 16 bases sitting between them. The CDR3 contains 16 residues. In nucleotides, the CDR3 is TGCGCCAGCAGCCAAGATAGGAGCGCTCTCATTGAGACCCAGTACTTC. This codes for CASSQDRSALIETQYF.

This chain connects TRBV19 to TRBJ2-1; 14 bases line up with TRBD2. Germline-derived CDR1 and CDR2 are LNHDA and SQIVND (reference sequence). The CDR3 totals 16 residues. V lost 6 bases and J lost 8; bases outside the gene matches: 9. The CDR3 loop is CASRSPGLAGEDEQFF. The DNA of the CDR3 is TGTGCCAGTAGATCTCCGGGACTAGCGGGAGAGGATGAGCAGTTCTTC.

The chain's CDR3 is CASTPVAGVGEQYF. For the CDR3, the DNA is TGTGCCAGTACCCCCGTGGCGGGAGTGGGCGAGCAGTACTTC. The chain combines TRBV19 with TRBJ2-7; 7 bases line up with TRBD2. Germline V gives CDR1 LNHDA, CDR2 SQIVND (reference sequence). This CDR3 contains 14 residues. V shed 7 bases and J 6 bases; nucleotides not matched to a gene: 12.

This clone was seen a few times. J is TRBJ1-1 and V is TRBV7-9; 11 bases are a match to TRBD1. This CDR3 contains 16 residues. Germline CDR1 reads SEHNR; CDR2 reads FQNEAQ (reference sequence). The V segment lost 5 bases and the J segment 5 bases; nucleotides outside the gene matches: 10. This chain's CDR3 is CASSPRLGQGGTEAFF. The CDR3 nucleotides read TGTGCCAGCAGCCCACGGCTGGGACAGGGGGGAACTGAAGCTTTCTTT. Together with reference TRBV7-9 and TRBJ1-1, the CDR3 gives the full variable domain: DTGVSQNPRHKITKRGQNVTFRCDPISEHNRLYWYRQTLGQGPEFLTYFQNEAQLEKSRLLSDRFSAERPKGSFSTLEIQRTEQGDSAMYLCASSPRLGQGGTEAFFGQGTRLTVV.

The chain has TRBV2 and TRBJ2-5, with D maybe TRBD1 (6 bases). The CDR3 is 15 residues long. Looked up from germline, CDR1 is SNHLY and CDR2 is FYNNEI. The V gene lost 6 bases and the J gene lost 4 bases, with 18 bases spanning the gap. This CDR3 is CASSTSTGIGETQYF. In DNA form, the CDR3 reads TGTGCCAGCAGCACTTCCACAGGGATTGGAGAGACCCAGTACTTC.

This chain uses TRBV3-1 (or the pseudogene TRBV3-2) with TRBJ1-2; 8 bases agree with TRBD1. CDR1 is LGHDT and CDR2 is YNNKEL in the germline V gene (reference sequence). The V and J ends lost 2 bases and 4 bases, in that order; junction bases with no gene match: 3. The CDR3 runs to 14 residues. CDR3 nucleotide sequence: TGTGCCAGCAGCCAATCCGGGACAGGCTATGGCTACACCTTC. Protein sequence: CASSQSGTGYGYTF.

The chain has TRBV18 and TRBJ2-5; possibly TRBD2 for D (5 bases). The CDR3 length is 13 residues. V was pared by 6 bases and J by 5 bases, with 13 bases between. CDR1 is KGHSH, CDR2 LQKENI, per germline. CDR3 sequence (DNA): TGTGCCAGCTCGTCCGGACTTTGGGAGACCCAGTACTTC. It encodes CASSSGLWETQYF.

The chain links TRBV18 to TRBJ1-5; TRBD1 is a possible D gene (5 bases). The CDR3 runs to 15 residues. V lost 0 bases to trimming and J lost 4 bases, with 10 bases between them. Germline V gene data show CDR1 as KGHSH and CDR2 as LQKENI. In nucleotides, the CDR3 is TGTGCCAGCTCACCACCGGGTCGGGGGAATCAGCCCCAGCATTTT. Its protein is CASSPPGRGNQPQHF. The variable domain in full, completed from reference TRBV18 and TRBJ1-5, reads NAGVMQNPRHLVRRRGQEARLRCSPMKGHSHVYWYRQLPEEGLKFMVYLQKENIIDESGMPKERFSAEFPKEGPSILRIQQVVRGDSAAYFCASSPPGRGNQPQHFGDGTRLSIL.

The chain couples TRBV28 to TRBJ1-6; D is possibly TRBD1 (6 bases). The CDR3 is 16 amino acids. Trimming cost V 8 bases and J 6 bases, with 20 bases left between them. Germline lookup yields CDR1 MDHEN and CDR2 SYDVKM. For the CDR3, the DNA is TGTGCCAGCGCCATCGGGGGGCAGGGTTCTAATTCACCCCTCCACTTT. Translation: CASAIGGQGSNSPLHF.

The chain recombines TRBV10-3 with TRBJ1-5; D gene uncertain. The CDR3 spans 14 residues. V was cut by 4 bases and J by 3 bases, with 10 bases left in between. From germline, CDR1 is ENHRY and CDR2 SYGVKD. CDR3 bases: TGTGCCATCAGTGCTTCCCCAGTCAATCAGCCCCAGCATTTT. Translation: CAISASPVNQPQHF.

The chain uses TRBV11-3 and TRBJ2-2, with 15 bases aligning to TRBD2. Germline V CDR1 and CDR2: SGHNT, YENEEA. The CDR3 sequence is 19 residues long. With 2 bases clipped from V and 0 bases from J, the junction kept 4 bases outside the gene matches. The CDR3, as DNA: TGTGCCAGCAGCTTACATTGGACTAGCGGGAGGGCGAACACCGGGGAGCTGTTTTTT. This codes for CASSLHWTSGRANTGELFF.

The chain employs TRBV7-8 and TRBJ1-5; tentative D call: TRBD1 (6 bases). V was shortened by 8 bases and J by 5 bases, with 22 bases between the two germline ends. The CDR3 has 16 amino acids. Germline V lookup: CDR1 SGHVS, CDR2 FQNEAQ. This chain's CDR3 is CASGKTGGARDQPQHF. CDR3 in DNA: TGTGCCAGCGGTAAAACGGGGGGGGCGAGGGATCAGCCCCAGCATTTT.

This chain connects TRBV14 to TRBJ2-7, with 11 bases lining up with TRBD1. J gave up 6 bases and V 3 bases, and 1 base lay outside the gene matches. Germline CDR1 SGHDN, CDR2 FVKESK. This CDR3 is built from 13 residues. CDR3 residues: CASSQDRGPEQYF. CDR3 in DNA: TGTGCCAGCAGCCAGGACAGGGGGCCCGAGCAGTACTTC.

This chain joins TRBV9 and TRBJ1-5; tentatively, D is TRBD1 (6 bases). CDR1 is SGDLS and CDR2 is YYNGEE in the germline V gene. The CDR3 contains 14 residues. The V end was cut by 3 bases, the J end by 9 bases, with 16 bases between. The CDR3 nucleotides read TGTGCCAGCAGCGCCCTCAGGGGATCTTGGCCCCAGCATTTT. Amino acid sequence: CASSALRGSWPQHF. Complete variable domain (other parts from reference TRBV9 and TRBJ1-5): DSGVTQTPKHLITATGQRVTLRCSPRSGDLSVYWYQQSLDQGLQFLIQYYNGEERAKGNILERFSAQQFPDLHSELNLSSLELGDSALYFCASSALRGSWPQHFGDGTRLSIL.

The CDR3 loop reads CASSPLFREAHEQYF. The CDR3 nucleotides are TGTGCCAGCTCACCTCTTTTCCGGGAGGCCCACGAGCAGTACTTC. The V and J genes are TRBV18 and TRBJ2-7; TRBD2 matches at 7 bases. This CDR3 is built from 15 residues. Germline CDR1 KGHSH, CDR2 LQKENI. With V trimmed by 3 bases and J by 5 bases, 10 bases remained unmatched.

V gene TRBV19 combines with J gene TRBJ2-5; TRBD2 might be the D (5 bases). The germline V gene encodes CDR1 LNHDA and CDR2 SQIVND (reference sequence). Trimming removed 9 bases from V and 5 bases from J, with 16 bases in between. CDR3 length: 13 amino acids. CDR3 in DNA: TGTGCCAGCGGAGGACGGAACTTGGAGACCCAGTACTTC. It codes for CASGGRNLETQYF.

This clone was picked up one time. V and J are TRBV5-4 and TRBJ2-3; 12 positions match TRBD2. The germline V gene has CDR1 SGHNT and CDR2 YYREEE (reference sequence). V was pared by 3 bases and J by 2 bases, with 4 bases of the junction left unmatched. The CDR3 is made up of 16 amino acids. CDR3 amino acids: CASSYRLAGATDTQYF. CDR3 DNA sequence: TGTGCCAGCAGCTATAGACTAGCGGGAGCCACAGATACGCAGTATTTT. Filled out from reference TRBV5-4 and TRBJ2-3, the complete variable domain reads ETGVTQSPTHLIKTRGQQVTLRCSSQSGHNTVSWYQQALGQGPQFIFQYYREEENGRGNFPPRFSGLQFPNYSSELNVNALELDDSALYLCASSYRLAGATDTQYFGPGTRLTVL.

The chain is built from TRBV29-1 and TRBJ2-2, with unresolved D. The CDR3 is 15 residues long. From germline, CDR1 is SQVTM and CDR2 ANQGSEA. V dropped 5 bases and J dropped 1 base, with 14 bases sitting between them. CDR3 sequence reads: CSVYPPNLNTGELFF. The DNA of the CDR3 is TGCAGCGTTTACCCCCCTAACCTGAACACCGGGGAGCTGTTTTTT.

The chain is built from TRBV10-3 and TRBJ2-1; 9 nucleotides match TRBD2. This CDR3 region has 16 residues. Germline trimming cut 8 bases from V and 9 bases from J; bases unmatched to any gene: 17. CDR1 and CDR2 from the germline V gene are ENHRY and SYGVKD. The CDR3 sequence is CAISPLGREGLGEQFF. Written as DNA, the CDR3 is TGTGCCATCTCCCCTTTAGGGCGGGAGGGCCTGGGTGAGCAGTTCTTC.

V is TRBV15 and J is TRBJ2-2; D is undetermined. This CDR3 region has 16 residues. Deletions cut 0 bases from V and 2 bases from J, with 10 bases between. CDR1 and CDR2 from the germline V gene are LNHNV and YYDKDF (reference sequence). CDR3 amino acids: CATSRDLASNTGELFF. As DNA, the CDR3 is TGTGCCACCAGCAGAGATCTGGCTAGTAACACCGGGGAGCTGTTTTTT.

About this clone itself: Mismatch with germline at one junction end may stem from a read error. This chain links TRBV7-2 with TRBJ2-1, with D uncertain. Germline V gene lookup returns CDR1 SGHTA and CDR2 FQGNSA. There are 11 residues in the CDR3. The CDR3 DNA sequence: TGTGCCAGCAGCTCCGACAATGAGCAGTTCTTC. Amino acids: CASSSDNEQFF.

V is TRBV28 and J is TRBJ1-2; 8 nucleotides line up with TRBD1. J lost 3 bases, V lost 7 bases, and 10 bases had no gene match. In germline, CDR1 is MDHEN, CDR2 SYDVKM. This CDR3 is built from 15 residues. Here the CDR3 reads CASNLRPGQDYGYTF. The CDR3 nucleotides read TGTGCCAGCAATCTAAGGCCGGGACAGGACTATGGCTACACCTTC.

The chain uses TRBV3-1 (or the pseudogene TRBV3-2) and TRBJ1-2; D remains unclear. CDR1 is LGHDT and CDR2 is YNNKEL in the germline V gene (reference sequence). V shed 8 bases and J shed 0 bases, with 13 bases lying between them. The CDR3 is made up of 14 amino acids. The CDR3 DNA follows: TGTGCCAGCCGAAGCGGCGGAACTAACTATGGCTACACCTTC. Translated: CASRSGGTNYGYTF.

The chain recombines TRBV28 with TRBJ2-4, with TRBD1 as a possible D gene (7 bases). The germline V gene has CDR1 MDHEN and CDR2 SYDVKM. This CDR3 is built from 15 residues. V lost 3 bases, J lost 12 bases, and 21 bases lay in between. In DNA, the CDR3 is TGTGCCAGCAGTTTTCCCAGGGGGGTTTGGGTGGGTCAGTACTTC. Protein product: CASSFPRGVWVGQYF.

The chain couples TRBV9 to TRBJ2-1, with 10 positions matching TRBD2. After removal of 0 bases from V and 9 bases from J, the junction contained 9 bases not matched to a gene. The length of the CDR3 is 16 residues. CDR1 is SGDLS, CDR2 YYNGEE, per germline. The CDR3 protein is CASSVATTSGPREQFF. The CDR3, as DNA: TGTGCCAGCAGCGTAGCTACGACTAGCGGGCCACGTGAGCAGTTCTTC.

This clone was seen only a few times. This chain joins TRBV7-9 and TRBJ2-3, with 9 bases fitting TRBD2. The CDR3 spans 16 residues. Germline values: CDR1 SEHNR, CDR2 FQNEAQ (reference sequence). V was clipped by 4 bases and J by 0 bases; unmatched bases: 5. In DNA, the CDR3 is TGTGCCAGCAGCTCCCCTGCGGGAGGGAGCACAGATACGCAGTATTTT. This sequence encodes CASSSPAGGSTDTQYF.